Listed here are 28 T cell receptor beta chains from one sample, sequenced in a study of human T cells and chemical hapten exposure. TCRdb passed the RACE reads through MiXCR, listing each CDR3 protein once. The sample has some 360,000 distinct CDR3 sequences, approximately 5.1% seen once; the top ten hold 2.5% to 3%. The time point denotes: pre-sensitization, week 0. The treatment was: therapeutic diphenylcyclopropenone sensitization with weekly scalp DPC. This specimen was whole blood, taken in connection with sensitization to the hapten diphenylcyclopropenone (DPC). These TCRs come from a woman aged 45-60 years with alopecia areata. Some clones in this sample may be carry-over from other donors' samples.

The chain recombines TRBV6-5 with TRBJ2-5; 10 positions match TRBD1. The V gene end was trimmed by 0 bases and the J gene end by 5 bases; junction bases not matched to a gene: 9. Germline CDR1 is MNHEY and CDR2 is SVGAGI. This CDR3 is 17 amino acids long. The CDR3 protein is CASSYSLTGGFGETQYF. The CDR3 DNA reads TGTGCCAGCAGTTACTCCCTGACAGGGGGCTTTGGGGAGACCCAGTACTTC.

Only a few counts were recorded for this clonotype. The V and J genes are TRBV20-1 and TRBJ2-7; tentative D call: TRBD1 (6 bases). V dropped 6 bases and J dropped 2 bases, with 14 bases sitting between them. Germline loops: CDR1 DFQATT, CDR2 SNEGSKA (reference sequence). The CDR3 contains 13 residues. Written as DNA, the CDR3 is TGCAGTGCCGTTGACAGGTCCCCCTACGAGCAGTACTTC. Translated: CSAVDRSPYEQYF.

V usage is TRBV5-6 and J usage is TRBJ2-5, with 7 positions matching TRBD2. The CDR3 runs 14 residues. The germline gives CDR1 SGHDT, CDR2 YYEEEE. Unmatched junction bases numbered 2, after V lost 0 bases and J lost 3 bases. The CDR3 protein is CASSLAGLKETQYF. The CDR3 coding sequence is TGTGCCAGCAGCTTGGCGGGACTAAAAGAGACCCAGTACTTC.

This clonotype appeared a few times. This chain connects TRBV27 to TRBJ1-1; D remains ambiguous. Trimming cost V 0 bases and J 4 bases, with 6 bases left between them. CDR1 and CDR2 (germline): MNHEY, SMNVEV (reference sequence). This CDR3 comprises 13 residues. The CDR3 DNA reads as TGTGCCAGCAGTTTATCGGTTAGCACTGAAGCTTTCTTT. This codes for CASSLSVSTEAFF.

This clonotype was seen many times. The J gene is TRBJ2-7, the V gene TRBV4-3; D is possibly TRBD1 or TRBD2 (5 bases each). The CDR3 covers 16 residues. V was trimmed by 1 base and J by 2 bases, leaving 15 bases between them. Germline CDR1 and CDR2: LGHNA and YSLEER. This CDR3 reads CASSQGSGTGTYEQYF. The CDR3 region has the DNA TGCGCCAGCAGCCAAGGCAGTGGGACCGGCACCTACGAGCAGTACTTC.

This clonotype was detected ten times or more. V gene TRBV7-8 combines with J gene TRBJ2-4; 7 bases agree with TRBD1. This CDR3 has 13 amino acids. The germline CDR1 and CDR2 sequences are SGHVS and FQNEAQ. Trimming took 4 bases from V and 6 from J; bases not matched to a gene: 3. The CDR3 loop is CASSWGQINIQYF. CDR3 sequence (DNA): TGTGCCAGCAGCTGGGGACAGATAAACATTCAGTACTTC.

Many counts were recorded for this clonotype. This chain uses TRBV6-6 with TRBJ1-5, with D hard to call. There are 12 residues in the CDR3. Germline V gene lookup returns CDR1 MNHNY and CDR2 SVGAGI (reference sequence). Trimming took 5 bases from V and 6 from J, leaving 8 bases between them. The CDR3 loop is CASSPPGQPQHF. CDR3 nucleotide sequence: TGTGCCAGCAGTCCCCCGGGTCAGCCCCAGCATTTT.

This clonotype occurred many times. This sequence joins TRBV7-9 and TRBJ2-7; weak D call: TRBD2 (5 bases). The CDR3 contains 15 residues. Germline CDR1 reads SEHNR; CDR2 reads FQNEAQ (reference sequence). V was shortened by 2 bases and J by 5 bases, with 16 bases between the two germline ends. The CDR3 DNA is TGTGCCAGCAGCTTACGTTCCGGGGAACATGACGAGCAGTACTTC. Encoded protein: CASSLRSGEHDEQYF.

This clonotype was seen repeatedly, ten times or more. The chain carries TRBV7-9 and TRBJ2-3; TRBD2 is a possible D gene (6 bases). Germline assignment: CDR1 SEHNR and CDR2 FQNEAQ (reference sequence). V was pared by 5 bases and J by 0 bases, with 12 bases between. There are 15 residues in the CDR3. The CDR3 protein is CASSRDFLSTDTQYF. Written as DNA, the CDR3 is TGTGCCAGCAGCCGGGACTTCCTTAGCACAGATACGCAGTATTTT.

This clonotype was seen at least ten times. The chain uses TRBV20-1 and TRBJ2-1; weak D call: TRBD2 (6 bases). The CDR3 consists of 15 residues. Germline CDR1 and CDR2: DFQATT and SNEGSKA (reference sequence). V was cut by 5 bases and J by 3 bases, with 17 bases left in between. DNA for the CDR3: TGCAGTGCTTGCCCTGATCCTAGCGTCTACAATGAGCAGTTCTTC. Translated, it gives CSACPDPSVYNEQFF.

In this sample, this clonotype turned up a few times. The chain links TRBV18 to TRBJ1-1; perhaps TRBD1 as D (5 bases). Trimming took 0 bases from V and 3 from J, leaving 20 bases between them. Germline V gene data show CDR1 as KGHSH and CDR2 as LQKENI. The CDR3 is 18 amino acids. The CDR3 protein is CASSPPPRVVGSDTEAFF. The CDR3 DNA is TGTGCCAGCTCACCACCCCCCAGGGTTGTAGGTTCGGACACTGAAGCTTTCTTT.

This clonotype was seen at least ten times. The rearrangement joins TRBV28 to TRBJ2-7; 8 bases map to TRBD2. The V segment lost 3 bases and the J segment 2 bases; nucleotides outside the gene matches: 6. The CDR3 extends over 15 amino acids. Germline CDR1 reads MDHEN; CDR2 reads SYDVKM. The CDR3 is CASSFNSGRPYEQYF. CDR3 DNA: TGTGCCAGCAGTTTTAACAGCGGGAGACCCTACGAGCAGTACTTC.

This clonotype appeared a few times. V usage is TRBV20-1 and J usage is TRBJ1-6, with 7 nucleotides matching TRBD1. CDR3 length equals 14 residues. In germline, CDR1 is DFQATT, CDR2 SNEGSKA (reference sequence). J was trimmed by 10 bases and V by 3 bases; bases with no gene match: 9. CDR3 amino acids: CSARVNRGASPLHF. In DNA, the CDR3 is TGCAGTGCTAGGGTCAACAGGGGTGCCTCACCCCTCCACTTT.

This clonotype has at least ten counts. The V and J genes are TRBV3-1 and TRBJ1-1, with D uncertain. The V gene's germline CDR1 is LGHDT and CDR2 YNNKEL (reference sequence). This CDR3 has 14 residues. V lost 6 bases to trimming and J lost 5 bases, with 16 bases between them. This CDR3 is CASSLRMGGTEAFF. The CDR3 DNA is TGTGCCAGCAGTCTTCGAATGGGTGGTACTGAAGCTTTCTTT.

This clonotype appeared a few times. J is TRBJ2-3 and V is TRBV6-1, with D perhaps matching TRBD2 (5 bases). Trimming left V 7 bases short and J 6 bases short, with 14 bases between. CDR1 is MNHNS and CDR2 is SASEGT in the germline V gene. This CDR3 is 13 amino acids long. CDR3 sequence reads: CASKDLASDTQYF. The CDR3 bases are TGTGCCAGCAAGGACCTAGCATCCGATACGCAGTATTTT.

V is TRBV13 and J is TRBJ1-2, with 7 bases fitting TRBD1. The CDR3 is made up of 13 amino acids. The V gene's germline CDR1 is PRHDT and CDR2 FYEKMQ (reference sequence). Losses at the gene ends were 4 bases for V and 8 bases for J; bases not matched to a gene: 7. CDR3 residues: CASSSGQEYGYTF. The CDR3, as DNA: TGTGCCAGCAGCTCCGGACAGGAGTACGGCTACACCTTC.

The rearrangement uses TRBV2 and TRBJ1-1, with unresolved D. CDR1 SNHLY and CDR2 FYNNEI come from the germline V gene. This CDR3 region has 12 residues. Trimming stripped 8 bases from V and 1 base from J, with 8 bases between. The CDR3 DNA sequence: TGTGCCAGCGGGCGGGGGAACACTGAAGCTTTCTTT. Its translation is CASGRGNTEAFF.

This clonotype was counted only a few times. This chain uses TRBV11-2 with TRBJ2-6; D call uncertain. Trimming left V 5 bases short and J 3 bases short, with 11 bases between. In germline, CDR1 is SGHAT, CDR2 FQNNGV. This CDR3 comprises 15 residues. CDR3 DNA: TGTGCCAGCAGCCCACAAGCCTTTGGGGCCAACGTCCTGACTTTC. Translating it yields CASSPQAFGANVLTF.

The genes are TRBV20-1 and TRBJ1-2; 11 nucleotides match TRBD1. From germline, CDR1 is DFQATT and CDR2 SNEGSKA (reference sequence). The length of the CDR3 is 15 residues. J gave up 4 bases and V 0 bases, and 4 bases lay outside the gene matches. The CDR3 loop is CSAREGTGGGYGYTF. The CDR3 coding sequence is TGCAGTGCTAGAGAAGGGACAGGGGGAGGCTATGGCTACACCTTC.

This clonotype was seen ten or more times. Sequence at one end of the junction differs from germline and may be a read error. CDR3 residues: CASSLGEGLRSDTQYF. The CDR3 DNA reads as TGTGCCAGCAGTTTAGGGGAGGGCCTGAGGAGCGATACGCAGTATTTT. This chain links TRBV7-9 with TRBJ2-3; 7 bases map to TRBD2. CDR3 size: 16 residues. Germline values: CDR1 SEHNR, CDR2 FQNEAQ (reference sequence).

This clonotype was seen at least ten times. The J gene is TRBJ1-1, the V gene TRBV9, with a possible D match to TRBD1 (6 bases). The germline V gene encodes CDR1 SGDLS and CDR2 YYNGEE. The CDR3 runs 14 residues. Trimming shortened V by 5 bases and J by 6 bases, and 17 bases separated the two germline ends. CDR3 loop: CASRKGGAGAEAFF. In nucleotides, the CDR3 is TGTGCCAGCAGGAAGGGGGGCGCAGGCGCTGAAGCTTTCTTT.

This clonotype occurred many times. The chain employs TRBV29-1 and TRBJ2-7, with 10 bases that match TRBD2. After removal of 4 bases from V and 5 bases from J, the junction contained 11 bases not matched to a gene. The CDR3 length is 15 residues. Germline V gene data show CDR1 as SQVTM and CDR2 as ANQGSEA. In nucleotides, the CDR3 is TGCAGCGTTGCAGGGGCCCAGCGGGGGGGCCACGAGCAGTACTTC. It encodes CSVAGAQRGGHEQYF.

This rearrangement joins TRBV4-2 to TRBJ1-5, with TRBD1 identical over 7 bases. This CDR3 region has 16 residues. V lost 1 base, J lost 5 bases, and 8 bases stayed unmatched. CDR1 LGHNA and CDR2 YNFKEQ come from the germline V gene. CDR3 protein: CASSQVLGGGDQPQHF. In DNA, the CDR3 is TGTGCCAGCAGCCAAGTTTTGGGAGGGGGCGATCAGCCCCAGCATTTT.

This clonotype was detected many times. The chain carries TRBV13 and TRBJ2-1; D tentatively fits TRBD1 or TRBD2 (5 bases each). The germline V gene encodes CDR1 PRHDT and CDR2 FYEKMQ (reference sequence). The length of the CDR3 is 15 residues. V was clipped by 0 bases and J by 6 bases, with 12 bases between them. Here the CDR3 reads CASSLGRDAPNEQFF. The CDR3 DNA follows: TGTGCCAGCAGCTTAGGACGGGACGCTCCCAATGAGCAGTTCTTC.

This clonotype was observed many times. The J gene is TRBJ1-1, the V gene TRBV7-9; D is unclear. V was cut by 5 bases and J by 2 bases, with 9 bases left in between. Germline assignment: CDR1 SEHNR and CDR2 FQNEAQ (reference sequence). This CDR3 is built from 13 residues. Here the CDR3 reads CASSPSVNTEAFF. The CDR3 bases are TGTGCCAGCAGCCCATCAGTTAACACTGAAGCTTTCTTT.

This clonotype was observed at least ten times. The chain uses TRBV7-9 and TRBJ2-7; either TRBD1 or TRBD2 may supply D (5 bases each). V was shortened by 4 bases and J by 6 bases, with 13 bases between the two germline ends. Germline values: CDR1 SEHNR, CDR2 FQNEAQ (reference sequence). This CDR3 comprises 13 residues. In nucleotides, the CDR3 is TGTGCCAGCAGCTCTGCCGGGGCCCGCGAGCAGTACTTC. It yields the protein CASSSAGAREQYF.

This clonotype was picked up many times. The chain uses TRBV4-3 and TRBJ2-3; the match to TRBD2 covers 9 bases. The CDR3 sequence is 18 residues long. Trimming took 3 bases from V and 5 from J; bases not matched to a gene: 15. Germline V gene data show CDR1 as LGHNA and CDR2 as YSLEER. For the CDR3, the DNA is TGCGCCAGCAGCCACTCACGGTGGGCGGGAGGGCATCAAGATACGCAGTATTTT. Its translation: CASSHSRWAGGHQDTQYF.

In its sample, this clonotype was seen many times. V is TRBV7-2 and J is TRBJ2-3; TRBD2 agrees at 9 bases. The germline CDR1 and CDR2 sequences are SGHTA and FQGNSA. V lost 4 bases and J lost 2; bases outside the gene matches: 4. The length of the CDR3 is 15 residues. CDR3 residues: CASSSRLAVTDTQYF. As DNA, the CDR3 is TGTGCCAGCAGCTCGAGACTAGCGGTCACAGATACGCAGTATTTT. Filled out from reference TRBV7-2 and TRBJ2-3, the complete variable domain reads GAGVSQSPSNKVTEKGKDVELRCDPISGHTALYWYRQSLGQGLEFLIYFQGNSAPDKSGLPSDRFSAERTGGSVSTLTIQRTQQEDSAVYLCASSSRLAVTDTQYFGPGTRLTVL.